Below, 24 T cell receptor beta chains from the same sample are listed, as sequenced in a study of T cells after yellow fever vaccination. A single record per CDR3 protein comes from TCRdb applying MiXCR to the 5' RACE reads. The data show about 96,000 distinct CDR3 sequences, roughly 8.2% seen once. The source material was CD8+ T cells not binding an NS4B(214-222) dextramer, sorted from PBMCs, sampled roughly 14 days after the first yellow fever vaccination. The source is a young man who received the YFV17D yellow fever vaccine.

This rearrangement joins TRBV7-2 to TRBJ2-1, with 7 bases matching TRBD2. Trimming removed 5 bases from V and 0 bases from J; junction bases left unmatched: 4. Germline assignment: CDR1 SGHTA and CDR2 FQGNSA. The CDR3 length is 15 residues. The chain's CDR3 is CASSAGLSSYNEQFF. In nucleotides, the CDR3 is TGTGCCAGCAGCGCGGGACTATCCTCCTACAATGAGCAGTTCTTC.

The CDR3 DNA sequence: TGCAGTGCTCGGGCCCCGAAAGACAGGCAAGAGACCCAGTACTTC. It codes for CSARAPKDRQETQYF. The chain joins TRBV20-1 to TRBJ2-5, with D possibly matching TRBD1 (6 bases). The CDR3 sequence is 15 residues long. V lost 5 bases, J lost 2 bases, and 18 bases lay in between. Germline V gene sequence: CDR1 DFQATT, CDR2 SNEGSKA (reference sequence).

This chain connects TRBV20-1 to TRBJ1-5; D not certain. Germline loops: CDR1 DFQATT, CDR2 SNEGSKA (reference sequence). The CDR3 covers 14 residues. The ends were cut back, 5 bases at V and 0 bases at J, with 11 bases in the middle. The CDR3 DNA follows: TGCAGTGCTTGGGGAGGGTTTAGCAATCAGCCCCAGCATTTT. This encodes CSAWGGFSNQPQHF.

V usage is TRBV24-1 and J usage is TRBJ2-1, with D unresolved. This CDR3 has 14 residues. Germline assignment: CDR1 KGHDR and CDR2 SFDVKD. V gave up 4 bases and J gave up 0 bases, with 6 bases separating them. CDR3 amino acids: CATSEPSSYNEQFF. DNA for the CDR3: TGTGCCACCAGTGAGCCCAGCTCCTACAATGAGCAGTTCTTC.

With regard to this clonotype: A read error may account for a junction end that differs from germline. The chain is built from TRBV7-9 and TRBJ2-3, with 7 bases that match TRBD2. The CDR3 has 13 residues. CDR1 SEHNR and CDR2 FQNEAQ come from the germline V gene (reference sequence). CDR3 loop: CASGGGTPDPQYF. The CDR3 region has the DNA TGTGCCAGCGGGGGGGGGACGCCAGATCCGCAGTATTTT.

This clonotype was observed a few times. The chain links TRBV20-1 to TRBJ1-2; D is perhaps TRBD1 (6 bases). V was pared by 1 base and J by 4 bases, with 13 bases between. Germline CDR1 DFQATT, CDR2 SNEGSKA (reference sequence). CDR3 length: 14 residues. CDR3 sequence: CSARGQGPGYGYTF. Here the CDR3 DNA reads TGCAGTGCTAGAGGGCAGGGGCCGGGCTATGGCTACACCTTC.

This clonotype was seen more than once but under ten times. The CDR3 protein is CASSLTNLYGYTF. CDR3 DNA: TGTGCCAGCAGCCTAACGAATTTATATGGCTACACCTTC. The gene calls are TRBV7-2 and TRBJ1-2; D unresolved. Germline V gene lookup returns CDR1 SGHTA and CDR2 FQGNSA. V was trimmed by 5 bases and J by 5 bases, leaving 12 bases between them. This CDR3 is built from 13 residues.

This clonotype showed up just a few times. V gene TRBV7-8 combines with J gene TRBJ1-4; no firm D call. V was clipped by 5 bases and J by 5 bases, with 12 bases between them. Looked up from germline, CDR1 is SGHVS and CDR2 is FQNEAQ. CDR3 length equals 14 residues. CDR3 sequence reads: CASSPHGLNEKLFF. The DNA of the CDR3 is TGTGCCAGCAGCCCCCACGGATTAAATGAAAAACTGTTTTTT.

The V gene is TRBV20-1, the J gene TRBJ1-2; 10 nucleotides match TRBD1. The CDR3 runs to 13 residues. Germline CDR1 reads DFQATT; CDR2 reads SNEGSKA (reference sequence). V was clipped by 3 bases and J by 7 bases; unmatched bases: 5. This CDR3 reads CSARTGGFRGYTF. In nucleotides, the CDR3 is TGCAGTGCTAGGACAGGGGGCTTTCGTGGCTACACCTTC.

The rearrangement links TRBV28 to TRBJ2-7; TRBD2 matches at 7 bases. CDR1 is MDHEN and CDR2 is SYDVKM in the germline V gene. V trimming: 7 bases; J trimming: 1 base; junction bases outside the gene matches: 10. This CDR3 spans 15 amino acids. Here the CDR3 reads CASTGSTSASYEQYV. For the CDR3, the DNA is TGTGCCAGCACTGGCTCAACTAGCGCTTCCTACGAGCAGTACGTC.

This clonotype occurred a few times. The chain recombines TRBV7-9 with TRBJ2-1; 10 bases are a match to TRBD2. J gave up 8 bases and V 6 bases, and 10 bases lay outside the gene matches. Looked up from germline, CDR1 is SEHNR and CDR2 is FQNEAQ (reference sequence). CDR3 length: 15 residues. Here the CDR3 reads CASREVAGGVYEQFF. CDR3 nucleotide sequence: TGTGCCAGCAGGGAAGTAGCGGGGGGTGTCTATGAGCAGTTCTTC.

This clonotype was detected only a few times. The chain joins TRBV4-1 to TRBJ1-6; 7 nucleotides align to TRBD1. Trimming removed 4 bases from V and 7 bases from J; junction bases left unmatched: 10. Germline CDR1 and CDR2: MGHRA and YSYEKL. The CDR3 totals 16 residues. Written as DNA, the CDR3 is TGCGCCAGCAGCCTGAGGACAGGACGGGTGAATTCACCCCTCCACTTT. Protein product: CASSLRTGRVNSPLHF.

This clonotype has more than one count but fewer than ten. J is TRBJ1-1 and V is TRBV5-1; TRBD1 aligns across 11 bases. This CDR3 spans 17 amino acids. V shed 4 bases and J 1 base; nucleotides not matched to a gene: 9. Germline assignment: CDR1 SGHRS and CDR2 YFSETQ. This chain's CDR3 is CASSVTGQGVRNTEAFF. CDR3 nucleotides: TGCGCCAGCAGCGTAACGGGACAGGGGGTCAGGAACACTGAAGCTTTCTTT.

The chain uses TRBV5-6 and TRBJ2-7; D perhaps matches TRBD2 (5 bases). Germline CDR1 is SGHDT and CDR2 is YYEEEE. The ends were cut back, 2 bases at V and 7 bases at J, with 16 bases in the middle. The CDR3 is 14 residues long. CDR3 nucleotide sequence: TGTGCCAGCAGCTTCGGGCTAGCCCAATGGGAGCAGTACGTC. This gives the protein CASSFGLAQWEQYV.

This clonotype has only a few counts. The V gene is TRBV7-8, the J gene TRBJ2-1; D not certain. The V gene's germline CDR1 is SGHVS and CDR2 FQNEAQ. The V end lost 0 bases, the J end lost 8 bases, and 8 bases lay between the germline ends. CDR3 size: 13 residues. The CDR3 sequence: CASSLAIRDEQFF. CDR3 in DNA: TGTGCCAGCAGCTTAGCGATACGCGATGAGCAGTTCTTC.

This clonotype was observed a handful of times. The CDR3 loop is CSARDTHGGSIEQYV. The DNA for the CDR3 is TGCAGTGCTAGGGATACCCACGGGGGGTCTATCGAGCAGTACGTC. The V and J genes are TRBV20-1 and TRBJ2-7, with 7 bases lining up with TRBD2. V was clipped by 3 bases and J by 6 bases; unmatched bases: 14. Looked up from germline, CDR1 is DFQATT and CDR2 is SNEGSKA (reference sequence). This CDR3 is 15 amino acids long.

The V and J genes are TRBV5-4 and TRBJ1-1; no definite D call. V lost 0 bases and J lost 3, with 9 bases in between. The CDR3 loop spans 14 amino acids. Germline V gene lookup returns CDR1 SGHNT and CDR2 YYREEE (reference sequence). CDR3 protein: CASSLAGRYTEAFF. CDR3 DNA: TGTGCCAGCAGCTTGGCCGGGCGGTACACTGAAGCTTTCTTT.

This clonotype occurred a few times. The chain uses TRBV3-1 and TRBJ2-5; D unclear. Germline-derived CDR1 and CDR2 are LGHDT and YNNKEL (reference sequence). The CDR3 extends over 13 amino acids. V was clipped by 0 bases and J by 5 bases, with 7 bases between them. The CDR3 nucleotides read TGTGCCAGCAGCCAAGACTTAGTGGAGACCCAGTACTTC. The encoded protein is CASSQDLVETQYF.

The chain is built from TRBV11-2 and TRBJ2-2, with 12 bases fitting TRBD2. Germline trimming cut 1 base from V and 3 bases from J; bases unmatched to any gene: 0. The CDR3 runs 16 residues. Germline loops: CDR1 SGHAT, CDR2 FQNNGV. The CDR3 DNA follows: TGTGCCAGCAGCTTAGGACTAGCGGGGGACACCGGGGAGCTGTTTTTT. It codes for CASSLGLAGDTGELFF.

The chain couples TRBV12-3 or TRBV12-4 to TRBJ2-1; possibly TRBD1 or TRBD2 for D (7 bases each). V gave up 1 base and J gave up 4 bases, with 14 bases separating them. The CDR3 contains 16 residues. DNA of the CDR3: TGTGCCAGCAGTTTAGGGGGGGGACAGAAGTACAATGAGCAGTTCTTC. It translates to CASSLGGGQKYNEQFF.

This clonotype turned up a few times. CDR3 in amino acids: CASSYGGAGEAFF. In nucleotides, the CDR3 is TGTGCCAGCAGTTATGGGGGGGCTGGTGAAGCTTTCTTT. The chain couples TRBV6-5 to TRBJ1-1; weak D call: TRBD1 (6 bases). The CDR3 covers 13 residues. From germline, CDR1 is MNHEY and CDR2 SVGAGI. The V and J ends lost 3 bases and 7 bases respectively, with 12 bases between them.

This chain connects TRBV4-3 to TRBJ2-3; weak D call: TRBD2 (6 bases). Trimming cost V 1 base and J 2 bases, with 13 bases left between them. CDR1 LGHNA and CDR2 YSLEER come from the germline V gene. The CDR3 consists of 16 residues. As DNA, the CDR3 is TGCGCCAGCAGCCAAGCTAGCGAAGCCCCCACAGATACGCAGTATTTT. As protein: CASSQASEAPTDTQYF.

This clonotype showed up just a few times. Here the CDR3 reads CASSPFRSVYEQYV. CDR3 nucleotide sequence: TGTGCCAGCAGTCCCTTTCGGTCCGTCTACGAGCAGTACGTC. V and J are TRBV27 and TRBJ2-7; no definite D call. Trimming took 5 bases from V and 3 from J, leaving 14 bases between them. Germline-derived CDR1 and CDR2 are MNHEY and SMNVEV (reference sequence). The length of the CDR3 is 14 residues.

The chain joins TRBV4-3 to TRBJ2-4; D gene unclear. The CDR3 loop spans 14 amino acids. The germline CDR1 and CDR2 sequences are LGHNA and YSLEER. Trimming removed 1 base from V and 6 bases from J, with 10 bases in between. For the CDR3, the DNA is TGCGCCAGCAGCCAAGCTGGGGTGAGAAACATTCAGTACTTC. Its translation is CASSQAGVRNIQYF.